This TCR beta chain was retrieved from a study of T cell changes during pregnancy in multiple sclerosis. CDR1 is MNHEY, CDR2 SMNVEV, per germline (reference sequence). The CDR3 length is 18 residues. V shed 2 bases, J shed 3 bases, and the junction held 10 bases outside the gene matches. Assay: immunoSEQ multiplex PCR; the TCRdb copy retains only in-frame clones and omits some. The sample has approximately 85,000 clones, roughly 93% seen once. The sequence derives from a female donor with multiple sclerosis, enrolled in a pregnancy study. The sequencing here drew on peripheral blood, taken in the third trimester of pregnancy. V usage is TRBV27 and J usage is TRBJ2-1; 10 bases fit TRBD2. The CDR3 here is CASSLLSVAGGRYNEQFF. In nucleotides, the CDR3 is TGTGCCAGCAGTTTACTTTCAGTAGCGGGGGGTCGCTACAATGAGCAGTTCTTC.